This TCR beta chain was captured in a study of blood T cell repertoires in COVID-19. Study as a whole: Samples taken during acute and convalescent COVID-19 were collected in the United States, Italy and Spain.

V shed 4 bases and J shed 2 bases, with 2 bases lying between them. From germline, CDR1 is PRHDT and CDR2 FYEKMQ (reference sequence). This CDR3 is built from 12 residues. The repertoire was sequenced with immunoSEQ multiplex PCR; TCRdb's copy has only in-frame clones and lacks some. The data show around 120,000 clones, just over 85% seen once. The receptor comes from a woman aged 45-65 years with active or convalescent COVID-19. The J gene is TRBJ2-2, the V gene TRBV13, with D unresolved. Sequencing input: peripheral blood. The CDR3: CASSSNTGELFF. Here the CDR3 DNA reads TGTGCCAGCAGCTCTAACACCGGGGAGCTGTTTTTT. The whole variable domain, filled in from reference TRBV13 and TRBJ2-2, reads AAGVIQSPRHLIKEKRETATLKCYPIPRHDTVYWYQQGPGQDPQFLISFYEKMQSDKGSIPDRFSAQQFSDYHSELNMSSLELGDSALYFCASSSNTGELFFGEGSRLTVL.